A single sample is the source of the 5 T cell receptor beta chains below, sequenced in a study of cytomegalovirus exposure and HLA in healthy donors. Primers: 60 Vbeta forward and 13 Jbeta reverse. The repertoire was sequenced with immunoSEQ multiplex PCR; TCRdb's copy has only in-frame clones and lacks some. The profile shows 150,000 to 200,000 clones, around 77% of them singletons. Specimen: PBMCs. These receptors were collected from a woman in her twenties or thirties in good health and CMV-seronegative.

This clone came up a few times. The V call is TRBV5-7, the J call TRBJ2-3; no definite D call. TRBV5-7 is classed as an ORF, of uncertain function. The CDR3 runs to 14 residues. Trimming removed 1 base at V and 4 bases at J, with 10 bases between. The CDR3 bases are TGTGCCAGCAGCTTGTACCCACAGCCAGATACGCAGTATTTT. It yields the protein CASSLYPQPDTQYF.

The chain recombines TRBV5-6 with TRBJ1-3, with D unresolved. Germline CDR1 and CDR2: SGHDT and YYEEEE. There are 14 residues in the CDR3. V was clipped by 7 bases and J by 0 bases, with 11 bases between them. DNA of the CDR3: TGTGCCAGCCACATCCCGGGCTCTGGAAACACCATATATTTT. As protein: CASHIPGSGNTIYF.

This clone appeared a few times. The CDR3 loop reads CASSPPGTDLSYEQYF. Written as DNA, the CDR3 is TGTGCCAGCTCACCACCCGGGACAGACCTATCCTACGAGCAGTACTTC. The rearrangement links TRBV18 to TRBJ2-7; 7 bases fit TRBD1. The J segment lost 1 base and the V segment lost 0 bases, leaving 6 bases of the junction unmatched. Germline-derived CDR1 and CDR2 are KGHSH and LQKENI. The CDR3 contains 16 residues.

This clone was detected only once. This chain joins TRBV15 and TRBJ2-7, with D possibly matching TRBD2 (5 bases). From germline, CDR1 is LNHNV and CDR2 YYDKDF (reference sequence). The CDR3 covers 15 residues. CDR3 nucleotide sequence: TGTGGGGGAGAGTACCTTATATCGATTTCCTACGAGCAGTACTTC. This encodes CGGEYLISISYEQYF.

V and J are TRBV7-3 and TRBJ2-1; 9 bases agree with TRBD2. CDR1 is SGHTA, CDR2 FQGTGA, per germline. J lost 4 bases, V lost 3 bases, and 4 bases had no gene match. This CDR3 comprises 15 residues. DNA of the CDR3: TGTGCCAGCAGCTTCGGCACTAGCGGGTACAATGAGCAGTTCTTC. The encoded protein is CASSFGTSGYNEQFF.